These T cell receptor beta chains were read from a single sample in a study of T cells expressing NK-cell markers. Using the 5' RACE reads, TCRdb records one entry per CDR3 protein without DNA. Recorded for this sample: about 160,000 distinct CDR3 sequences. The specimen sequenced was blood T cells: a sorted CD56 or NKG2C T cell subset, CD4+ or CD8+ T cells, or bulk PBMC T cells (not recorded which). These receptors originate from a woman aged 18-70 years in good health. CDR3s include the opening cysteine and the closing phenylalanine or tryptophan.

CDR3aa	v_gene	j_gene
CASNHHPSSGTDTQYF	TRBV6-2/TRBV6-3	TRBJ2-3
CATGNGFAEAFF	TRBV2	TRBJ1-1
CASSQSGRGGEKLFF	TRBV19	TRBJ1-4
CASSMRTYSSLSTDTQYF	TRBV6-2/TRBV6-3	TRBJ2-3
CASSSQPGTGTGEQYF	TRBV5-1	TRBJ2-7
CASSEPGFSYEQYF	TRBV7-9	TRBJ2-7
CASSRGGIEPQHF	TRBV12-3/TRBV12-4	TRBJ1-5
CASSQGGRDQPQHF	TRBV4-1	TRBJ1-5
CSVSLGLAIVDTQYF	TRBV29-1	TRBJ2-3
CASSYPKTWENTEAFF	TRBV6-5	TRBJ1-1
CASRPGTSNTEAFF	TRBV12-3/TRBV12-4	TRBJ1-1
CASSVGPGGAEAFF	TRBV9	TRBJ1-1
CASSLPLGNEQFF	TRBV3-1	TRBJ2-1
CASSFGGAGSETQYF	TRBV5-5	TRBJ2-5
CSALPGLGKNIQYF	TRBV29-1	TRBJ2-4
CASSFSTRGVSEAFF	TRBV5-1	TRBJ1-1
CASSWKQGINTEAFF	TRBV7-9	TRBJ1-1
CASSLTDRTEAFF	TRBV7-3	TRBJ1-1
CASSLSASGAGEQYF	TRBV27	TRBJ2-7
CASSVERESDTQYF	TRBV6-4	TRBJ2-3
CASSFDGTNYGYTF	TRBV5-1	TRBJ1-2
CASSSTGEERGYTF	TRBV6-5	TRBJ1-2
CASSSDRDQKGKLFF	TRBV12-3/TRBV12-4	TRBJ1-4
CASSFSGTSAYNEQFF	TRBV28	TRBJ2-1
CAISEMDRAFGYTF	TRBV10-3	TRBJ1-2
CASRSGAGGNEKLFF	TRBV5-1	TRBJ1-4
CSVGTGRYEQFF	TRBV29-1	TRBJ2-1
CASSKGVVGGRFNEKLFF	TRBV21-1	TRBJ1-4
CASSLVLRKQGQSPLHF	TRBV5-1	TRBJ1-6
CATSDKGMGEQFF	TRBV24-1	TRBJ2-1
CASSPQGGDPSYEQYF	TRBV18	TRBJ2-7
CASSLSGVGDGYTF	TRBV7-3	TRBJ1-2
CASRWVAGSYNEQFF	TRBV5-1	TRBJ2-1
CASSFGNGVHLGQPQHF	TRBV12-3/TRBV12-4	TRBJ1-5
CASSRGAPDTGELFF	TRBV6-1	TRBJ2-2
CASSPGQGREETQYF	TRBV7-3	TRBJ2-5
CASRDRGEQQPQHF	TRBV28	TRBJ1-5
CASSKRTADNTGELFF	TRBV7-3	TRBJ2-2
CASSPGGSGMIYEQYF	TRBV7-8	TRBJ2-7
CSARDPAGQRGYEQYF	TRBV20-1	TRBJ2-7
CASSFVGRLAGDLFSYEQYF	TRBV6-2/TRBV6-3	TRBJ2-7
CASSALSSTDTQYF	TRBV2	TRBJ2-3
CASSASTDTQYF	TRBV7-9	TRBJ2-3
CASSPGRYTGELFF	TRBV14	TRBJ2-2
CASSPDSGRARAGELFF	TRBV12-3/TRBV12-4	TRBJ2-2
CASSPSPGSGSYNEQFF	TRBV7-3	TRBJ2-1
CSARGRLAGQTQYF	TRBV20-1	TRBJ2-5
CASSRVRSQETQYF	TRBV7-6	TRBJ2-5
CAISDMYGGHKEQYF	TRBV10-3	TRBJ2-7
CAWSHGLQETQYF	TRBV30	TRBJ2-5
CSARVVGTDTQYF	TRBV20-1	TRBJ2-3
CASSSQIGGIYEQYF	TRBV7-9	TRBJ2-7
CASSLVSGAWETQYF	TRBV7-9	TRBJ2-5
CATIPPSDTGELFF	TRBV6-1	TRBJ2-2
CASATGLNYGYTF	TRBV11-1	TRBJ1-2
CASSHRGLLLAGVDLGEQFF	TRBV4-1	TRBJ2-1
CASSQIGLASEQYF	TRBV3-1	TRBJ2-7
CASSGEGPLLNTEAFF	TRBV5-8	TRBJ1-1